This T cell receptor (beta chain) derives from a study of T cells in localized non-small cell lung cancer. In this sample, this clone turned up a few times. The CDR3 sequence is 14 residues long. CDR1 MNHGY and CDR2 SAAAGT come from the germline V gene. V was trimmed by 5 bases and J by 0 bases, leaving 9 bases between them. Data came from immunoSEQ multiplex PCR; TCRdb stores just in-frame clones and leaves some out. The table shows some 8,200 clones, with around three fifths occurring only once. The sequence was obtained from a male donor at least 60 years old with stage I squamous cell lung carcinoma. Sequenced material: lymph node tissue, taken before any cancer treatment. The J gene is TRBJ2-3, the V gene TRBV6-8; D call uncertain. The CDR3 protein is CASSPLFSTDTQYF. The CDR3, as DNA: TGTGCCAGCAGTCCATTGTTTAGCACAGATACGCAGTATTTT.